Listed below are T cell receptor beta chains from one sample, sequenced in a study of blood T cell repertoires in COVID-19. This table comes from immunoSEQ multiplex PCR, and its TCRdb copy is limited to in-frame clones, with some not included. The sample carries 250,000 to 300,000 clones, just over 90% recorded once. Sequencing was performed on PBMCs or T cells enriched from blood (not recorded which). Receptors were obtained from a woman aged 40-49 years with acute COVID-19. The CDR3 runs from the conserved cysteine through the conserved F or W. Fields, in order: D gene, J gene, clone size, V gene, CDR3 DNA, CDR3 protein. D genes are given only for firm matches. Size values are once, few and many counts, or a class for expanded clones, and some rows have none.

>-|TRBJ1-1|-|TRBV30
TGTGCCTGGATGGCAGGCCTCAACACTGAAGCTTTCTTT
CAWMAGLNTEAFF
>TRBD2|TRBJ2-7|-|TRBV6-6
TGTGCCAGCAGTTCTACTAGCGGGGGGGCCTCCGAGCAGTACTTC
CASSSTSGGASEQYF
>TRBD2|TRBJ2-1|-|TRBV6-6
TGTGCCAGCGGAGGACTAGCGGTAGTTGAGCAGTTCTTC
CASGGLAVVEQFF
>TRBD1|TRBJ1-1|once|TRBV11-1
TGTGCCAGCAGCTTCCCGGGACAGGCGGCTGAAGCTTTCTTT
CASSFPGQAAEAFF
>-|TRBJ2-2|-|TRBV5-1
TGCGCCAGCAGCACCGAGATGAGCACCGGGGAGCTGTTTTTT
CASSTEMSTGELFF
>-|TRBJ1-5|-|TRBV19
TGTGCCAGTAGTATTACCGGGGGACCCCAGCATTTT
CASSITGGPQHF
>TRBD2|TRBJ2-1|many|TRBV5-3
TGTGCCAGAAGCTTGTCCCTCCCCCCGGGACTAGCGGGACAGGGAGGCAATGAGCAGTTCTTC
CARSLSLPPGLAGQGGNEQFF
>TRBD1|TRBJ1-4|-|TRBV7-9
TGTGCCAGCAGCCCCCGACAGGGCTCGAATGAAAAACTGTTTTTT
CASSPRQGSNEKLFF
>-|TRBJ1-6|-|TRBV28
TGTGCCAGCAGTAATTTTTCGCCCCTCCACTTT
CASSNFSPLHF
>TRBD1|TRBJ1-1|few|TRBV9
TGTGCCAGCAGCGTAGAGGCACAGGGGGCGACTGAAGCTTTCTTT
CASSVEAQGATEAFF
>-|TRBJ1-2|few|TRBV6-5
TGTGCCAGCAGTCGGACGGGGAACTATGGCTACACCTTC
CASSRTGNYGYTF
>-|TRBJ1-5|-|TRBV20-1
TGCAGTGCTAGAGACCAACAGCCCCAGCATTTT
CSARDQQPQHF
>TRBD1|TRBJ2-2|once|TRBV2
TGTGCCAGCAGTGCCTTGGACAGGGAGGACACCGGGGAGCTGTTTTTT
CASSALDREDTGELFF
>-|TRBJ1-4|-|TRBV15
TGTGCCACCAGCCGGGGGGACTCCCCAGGGAATGAAAAACTGTTTTTT
CATSRGDSPGNEKLFF
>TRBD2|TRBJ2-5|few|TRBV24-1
TGTGCCACCAGTGATTTAAGCGGGGGAGGGACCCAGTACTTC
CATSDLSGGGTQYF
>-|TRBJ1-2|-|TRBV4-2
TGTGCCAGCAGCCAAGATGCAGGAAACTATGGCTACACCTTC
CASSQDAGNYGYTF
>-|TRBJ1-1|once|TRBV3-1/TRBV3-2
TGTGCCAGCAGCCTTGGGCAGAACACTGAAGCTTTCTTT
CASSLGQNTEAFF
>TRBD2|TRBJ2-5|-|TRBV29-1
TGCAGCGTTGAAGATATGACTAGCGGGGAACAAGAGACCCAGTACTTC
CSVEDMTSGEQETQYF
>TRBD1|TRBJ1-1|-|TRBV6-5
TGTGCCAGCCGCGGGCAGGGGGTGAACACTGAAGCTTTCTTT
CASRGQGVNTEAFF
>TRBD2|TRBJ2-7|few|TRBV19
TGTGCCAGTGGCGAGGTGGCGGGAGGGGTCGACGAGCAGTACTTC
CASGEVAGGVDEQYF
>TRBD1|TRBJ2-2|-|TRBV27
TGTGCCAGCAGTTTACCAGGGGGCGCGAACACCGGGGAGCTGTTTTTT
CASSLPGGANTGELFF
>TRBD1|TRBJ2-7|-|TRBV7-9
TGTGCCAGCAGCTTAACAGGGGGAGCCTACGAGCAGTACTTC
CASSLTGGAYEQYF
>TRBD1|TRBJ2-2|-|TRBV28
TGTGCCAGCAGTTCCCCCCGGGCAGGGGGCACCGGGGAGCTGTTTTTT
CASSSPRAGGTGELFF
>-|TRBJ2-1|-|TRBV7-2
TGTGCCAGCAGCCGTTCCGGGACTCTGTGGGGTGAGCAGTTCTTC
CASSRSGTLWGEQFF
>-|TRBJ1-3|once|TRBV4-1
TGCGCCACTTCATTCCGGATCGGGAGAGGAAACACCATATATTTT
CATSFRIGRGNTIYF
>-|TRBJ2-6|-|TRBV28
TGTGCCAGCAGCTCCCTGAGAGGGGGGGCCAACGTCCTGACTTTC
CASSSLRGGANVLTF
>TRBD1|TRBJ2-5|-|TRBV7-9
TGTGCCACCCTAGAAACAGGGGGGGAGACCCAGTACTTC
CATLETGGETQYF
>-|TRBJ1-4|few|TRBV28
TGTGCCAGCAGGTACACAGGGTACGCTAATGAAAAACTGTTTTTT
CASRYTGYANEKLFF
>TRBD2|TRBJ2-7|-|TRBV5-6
TGTGCCAGCAGCTTGCCAAGCACTAGCGGGAGAGGCGAGCAGTACTTC
CASSLPSTSGRGEQYF
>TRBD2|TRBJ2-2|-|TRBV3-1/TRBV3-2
TGTGCCAGCAGTCCAGATAGCGGGAGGGCGAGGACCGGGGAGCTGTTTTTT
CASSPDSGRARTGELFF
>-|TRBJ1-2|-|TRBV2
TGTGCCAGCAGGATGACAGAGCCGAACTATGGCTACACCTTC
CASRMTEPNYGYTF
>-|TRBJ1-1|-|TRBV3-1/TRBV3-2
TGTGCCAGCAGCCAAGATCTTAGGGGAACTGAAGCTTTCTTT
CASSQDLRGTEAFF
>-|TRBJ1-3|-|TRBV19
TGTGCCAGTAGTATTCAGGGGATCTCCGGAAACACCATATATTTT
CASSIQGISGNTIYF
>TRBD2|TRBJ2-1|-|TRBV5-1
TGCGCCAGCAGCTTGGACTCTAGCGGACCGCCTAATGAGCAGTTCTTC
CASSLDSSGPPNEQFF
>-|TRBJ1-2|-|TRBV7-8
TGTGCCAGCATGAAGATCGGCGGCGCATATGGCTACACCTTC
CASMKIGGAYGYTF
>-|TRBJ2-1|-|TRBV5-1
TGCGCCAGCAGCTTGGCTAACTCCTACAATGAGCAGTTCTTC
CASSLANSYNEQFF
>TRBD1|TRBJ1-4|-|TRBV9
TGTGCCAGCAGCGTAGAGGACAGGGGTCTGAGTGAAAAACTGTTTTTT
CASSVEDRGLSEKLFF
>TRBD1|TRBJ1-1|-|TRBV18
TGTGCCAGCTCACGGGACAGAGTAAACACTGAAGCTTTCTTT
CASSRDRVNTEAFF
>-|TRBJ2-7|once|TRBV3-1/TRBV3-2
TGTGCCAGCAGCCAGGGTGGGGGGGCAGGCTACGAGCAGTACTTC
CASSQGGGAGYEQYF
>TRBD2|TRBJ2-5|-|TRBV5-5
TGTGCCAGCAGCTCGATAGCGGGGGCCACCGCAGAGACCCAGTACTTC
CASSSIAGATAETQYF
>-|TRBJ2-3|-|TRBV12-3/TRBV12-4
TGTGCCAGCAGTACCCAACGCGGGGATACGCAGTATTTT
CASSTQRGDTQYF